The sequence of this T cell receptor beta chain was determined in a study of T cells expressing NK-cell markers. General observations from the study: Of CD8+ T cells, roughly 1.0-8% belonged to dominant NKG2C+ clonotypes in five to seven donors.

To note about this clonotype: Its target is not known.

Production of TCR beta cDNA relied on 5'RACE template switching with UMIs. After re-calling the 5' RACE reads, TCRdb lists one entry per CDR3 protein, DNA absent. Its listing shows approximately 440,000 distinct CDR3 sequences. This CDR3 has 15 residues. Germline V gene sequence: CDR1 LGHNA, CDR2 YNFKEQ. The sample consisted of blood T cells: a sorted CD56 or NKG2C T cell subset, CD4+ or CD8+ T cells, or bulk PBMC T cells (not recorded which). This receptor was identified in a woman aged 45-59 years in good health. The gene calls are TRBV4-2 and TRBJ2-2; checking the TCRdb D call of TRBD2 is not possible without DNA. The CDR3 loop is CASSQDGTRAGELFF.